The source of this T cell receptor beta chain is a study of T cell responses to AZD1222 COVID-19 vaccine (dated by TCRdb to the early 2020s). A note on the overall study: AZD1222 recipients whose second dose came at about 4 weeks and those whose second dose came at about 12 weeks were combined into one group, since spike-specific TCR depth and breadth did not differ between the two schedules. A total of over 230 trial participants underwent TCR sequencing, of whom 207 received two doses of AZD1222 and about 26 received two doses of the MenACWY control vaccine. Trial participants were enrolled into age subgroups of 18-55, 56-69 and 70-plus years, which contained roughly 150, 30 and 60 TCR-sequenced participants, respectively. Overall study outcomes, separate from this receptor: Only six AZD1222 recipients were SARS-CoV-2 seropositive at baseline, limiting conclusions about previously exposed vaccinees. Nearly half of unique spike-specific TCRs reportedly recognized epitopes outside regions mutated in the B.1.351 and B.1.1.7 variants. Vaccine-associated CD4 TCRs spanned the whole spike protein, with dominant responses in regions 160-218 and 743-854. Because no day 14 peak-response samples were available, the repertoires could be characterized only after the peak T cell response. Participants were mostly white British, with more females than males. The authors suggested clonal diversity may have been underestimated. After two AZD1222 doses, spike-specific TCR breadth and depth were significantly higher than at day 0 and than in MenACWY recipients. The 56-69-year group was small, and its depth increase did not reach significance, likely because of low power.

About this clone itself: Its specific antigen is unknown. No clone much larger than this one lies a single base away; base qualities are absent.

CDR3 length: 13 amino acids, cysteine to phenylalanine. Just CDR3 DNA is preserved here, 39 bases in frame from base 1. At the junction V is shortened by 3 bases and J by 6 bases, with 11 bases in between. For CDR1 and CDR2, the germline V gene (reference sequence) lists MNHEY and SMNVEV. The CDR3 regions of human TCRbeta chains were analyzed by immunosequencing. The authors' analysis ran thus. TCRs in the repertoires were compared against a reference library of SARS-CoV-2-specific TCRs that had been generated with the MIRA antigen-specificity platform. Breadth meant the fraction of unique TCRs that were SARS-CoV-2-associated, whereas depth meant the fraction of total T cells that were SARS-CoV-2-associated. Using the MIRA data, every spike-specific TCR was mapped to the spike region that the TCR reacted to and assigned to either a CD4 or a CD8 class. Log10-transformed breadth and depth values were compared by one-way ANOVA with Sidak's multiple comparisons tests. TCRdb obtained this table from immuneACCESS and retained in-frame rearrangements with V and J assigned. These tables miss some clones; where compared with another copy, unresolved V genes account for less than half of the shortfall, and the remainder is unexplained. From that table come the V and J calls and clone size; the DNA was used to work out D and trimming. In all, the sample holds approximately 110,000 clones, and around 90% of those were seen once. The top ten hold approximately 5.5% of the sample.

The time point tag for this specimen amounts to: baseline before first vaccination. Vaccinee samples were obtained from the UK trials COV001 and COV002, which included a single-blind randomized controlled phase 2/3 trial of AZD1222 (ChAdOx1 nCoV-19) in healthy adults. For TCRbeta chain sequencing, PBMC samples from trial participants were taken at day 0 and at day 28 after the second dose. The material was peripheral blood, obtained on day 0 of AZD1222 vaccination. This chain is built from TRBV27 and TRBJ1-1, with a weak D call of TRBD1 (6 bases match). The origin of this receptor is an adult in good health. The CDR3 reads as follows: CASSLIGGAEAFF. The DNA sequence reads TGTGCCAGCAGTTTGATAGGGGGGGCTGAAGCTTTCTTT.